This TCR beta chain was identified during a study of CD8 T cells in ankylosing spondylitis. Study-level findings and limits: Made up of about eight highly homologous variants, a TCR beta motif appeared characteristic of ankylosing spondylitis blood. Significant enrichment of disease-linked clones was reportedly seen in matched ankylosing spondylitis synovial fluid. CD8+ cells made up the disease-linked clones, which were relatively rare in peripheral blood.

On this clonotype: The target antigen is unknown. A junction end diverges from the germline sequence, so it may reflect a read error.

Quantitative 5'-RACE with molecular barcodes produced the TCR beta libraries. Via MiXCR, TCRdb re-called the 5' RACE reads, giving one row per CDR3 protein. The data contain some 220,000 distinct CDR3 sequences, around 8% of them singletons. Germline lookup yields CDR1 LNHNV and CDR2 YYDKDF (reference sequence). CDR3 length: 16 amino acids. This chain uses TRBV15 with TRBJ2-2; D is perhaps TRBD1 or TRBD2 (5 bases each). The TCR comes from a female donor with ankylosing spondylitis or in good health (not recorded which). The sample taken for sequencing was blood, either unsorted or a sorted T cell fraction (not recorded which). DNA of the CDR3: TGTGTCACCAGCGTCGGATGGGACGGCCCCACCGGGGAGCTGTTTTTT. Amino acids: CVTSVGWDGPTGELFF.